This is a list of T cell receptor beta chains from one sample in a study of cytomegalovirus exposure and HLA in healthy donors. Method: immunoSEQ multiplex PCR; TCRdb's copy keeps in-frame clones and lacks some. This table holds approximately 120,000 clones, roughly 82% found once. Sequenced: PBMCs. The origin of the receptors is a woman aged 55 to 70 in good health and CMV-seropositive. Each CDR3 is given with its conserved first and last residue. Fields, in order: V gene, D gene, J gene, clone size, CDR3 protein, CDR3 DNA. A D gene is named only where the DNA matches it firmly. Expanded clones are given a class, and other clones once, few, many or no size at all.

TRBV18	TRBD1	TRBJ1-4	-	CASSPFQGADEKLFF	TGTGCCAGCTCACCATTCCAGGGGGCTGATGAAAAACTGTTTTTT
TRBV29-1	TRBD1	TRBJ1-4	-	CSVLTPTGVMRDNEKLFF	TGCAGCGTTCTTACCCCGACAGGGGTGATGAGGGATAATGAAAAACTGTTTTTT
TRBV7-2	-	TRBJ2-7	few	CASSLNRDYEQYF	TGTGCCAGCAGCTTAAACAGGGACTACGAGCAGTACTTC
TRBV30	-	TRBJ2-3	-	CAWSVGGTDTQYF	TGTGCCTGGAGTGTCGGGGGCACAGATACGCAGTATTTT
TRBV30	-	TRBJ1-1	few	CAWSDQGSTEAFF	TGTGCCTGGAGTGATCAGGGTAGCACTGAAGCTTTCTTT
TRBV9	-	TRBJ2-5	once	CASSVAGGLQETQYF	TGTGCCAGCAGCGTAGCTGGAGGGCTCCAAGAGACCCAGTACTTC
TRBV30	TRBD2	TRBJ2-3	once	CAWSGVGEKGGDTQYF	TGTGCCTGGAGTGGCGTGGGGGAAAAGGGAGGGGATACGCAGTATTTT
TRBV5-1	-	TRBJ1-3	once	CASSLQTPSGNTIYF	TGCGCCAGCAGCTTGCAGACACCCTCTGGAAACACCATATATTTT
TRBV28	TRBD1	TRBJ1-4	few	CASSSRPFTGGGNEKLFF	TGTGCCAGCAGTTCCCGCCCCTTTACAGGGGGCGGTAATGAAAAACTGTTTTTT
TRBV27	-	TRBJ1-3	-	CASSGGGNTIYF	TGTGCCAGCAGTGGGGGGGGAAACACCATATATTTT
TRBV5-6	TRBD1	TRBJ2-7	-	CASSLAGRSGGHEQYF	TGTGCCAGCAGCTTGGCCGGGCGGTCAGGGGGACACGAGCAGTACTTC
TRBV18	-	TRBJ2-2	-	CASSLDRTNTGELFF	TGTGCCAGCTCACTTGACAGGACGAACACCGGGGAGCTGTTTTTT
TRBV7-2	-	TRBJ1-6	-	CASSIQGYNSPLHF	TGTGCCAGCAGCATTCAGGGCTATAATTCACCCCTCCACTTT
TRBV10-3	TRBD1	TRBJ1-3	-	CAISEGTARWRGNTIYF	TGTGCCATCAGTGAAGGGACAGCTCGTTGGAGAGGAAACACCATATATTTT
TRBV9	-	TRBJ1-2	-	CASSARMDINYGYTF	TGTGCCAGCAGCGCCCGAATGGACATTAACTATGGCTACACCTTC
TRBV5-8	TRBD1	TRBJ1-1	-	CASSLVQGGGTEAFF	TGTGCCAGCAGCTTGGTGCAGGGGGGAGGCACTGAAGCTTTCTTT
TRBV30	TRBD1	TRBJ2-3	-	CAWRDRGITDTQYF	TGTGCCTGGAGGGACAGGGGGATCACAGATACGCAGTATTTT
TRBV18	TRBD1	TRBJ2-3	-	CASSQGQGTDTQYF	TGTGCCAGCTCACAGGGACAGGGGACAGATACGCAGTATTTT
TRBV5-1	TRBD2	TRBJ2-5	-	CASSPGLAEETQYF	TGCGCCAGCAGCCCGGGACTAGCGGAAGAGACCCAGTACTTC
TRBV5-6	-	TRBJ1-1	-	CASSLDRMNTEAFF	TGTGCCAGCAGCTTGGACAGAATGAACACTGAAGCTTTCTTT
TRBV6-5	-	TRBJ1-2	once	CASSGGTNYGYTF	TGTGCCAGCAGTGGCGGGACTAACTATGGCTACACCTTC
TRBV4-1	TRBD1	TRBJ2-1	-	CASSAADRGSYNEQFF	TGCGCCAGCAGCGCCGCTGACAGGGGGTCCTACAATGAGCAGTTCTTC
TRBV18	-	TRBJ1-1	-	CASSPPSGGNTEAFF	TGTGCCAGCTCACCACCTTCGGGGGGCAACACTGAAGCTTTCTTT
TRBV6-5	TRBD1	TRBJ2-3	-	CASRDQGARTDTQYF	TGTGCCAGCAGGGACCAGGGGGCGCGGACAGATACGCAGTATTTT
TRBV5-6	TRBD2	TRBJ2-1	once	CASQTLAAQSESYNEQFF	TGTGCCAGCCAAACTCTAGCGGCCCAAAGCGAGTCCTACAATGAGCAGTTCTTC